The 14 T cell receptor beta chains below were found in one sample sequenced in a study of shared T cell receptors in the human thymus. Profiled with immunoSEQ multiplex PCR; TCRdb holds only in-frame clones, not every one. The sample includes 720,000 or so clones, 80% to 90% of them seen just once. These data are also associated with another study on human thymus T cells.

The specimen sequenced was thymocytes. The source is a girl younger than two with a congenital heart defect.

The chain links TRBV5-4 to TRBJ1-1, with TRBD1 as a possible D gene (5 bases). The CDR3 loop spans 18 amino acids. V was shortened by 4 bases and J by 1 base, with 23 bases between the two germline ends. The germline CDR1 and CDR2 sequences are SGHNT and YYREEE (reference sequence). As DNA, the CDR3 is TGTGCCAGCAGCCCCGCAGGGCCCTGGGGTTTTTGGAACACTGAAGCTTTCTTT. It yields the protein CASSPAGPWGFWNTEAFF. Looking up the rest from reference TRBV5-4 and TRBJ1-1 gives the full variable domain: ETGVTQSPTHLIKTRGQQVTLRCSSQSGHNTVSWYQQALGQGPQFIFQYYREEENGRGNFPPRFSGLQFPNYSSELNVNALELDDSALYLCASSPAGPWGFWNTEAFFGQGTRLTVV.

V usage is TRBV6-1 and J usage is TRBJ1-2, with D tentatively TRBD1 (6 bases). CDR1 is MNHNS, CDR2 SASEGT, per germline. CDR3 length: 17 amino acids. Trimming took 4 bases from V and 0 from J, leaving 18 bases between them. The CDR3 DNA sequence: TGTGCCAGCAGTGCCCATCCGACAGGATCGGCTAACTATGGCTACACCTTC. It translates to CASSAHPTGSANYGYTF.

The chain combines TRBV7-2 with TRBJ1-1; D gene unclear. Trimming cost V 8 bases and J 9 bases, with 25 bases left between them. The CDR3 is 15 residues long. Germline V gene lookup returns CDR1 SGHTA and CDR2 FQGNSA. In nucleotides, the CDR3 is TGTGCCAGCCAGGTCGGCAAGCAGCTCCTCCCTAAAGCTTTCTTT. This codes for CASQVGKQLLPKAFF. Supplemented by reference TRBV7-2 and TRBJ1-1, the full variable domain reads GAGVSQSPSNKVTEKGKDVELRCDPISGHTALYWYRQSLGQGLEFLIYFQGNSAPDKSGLPSDRFSAERTGGSVSTLTIQRTQQEDSAVYLCASQVGKQLLPKAFFGQGTRLTVV.

The chain has TRBV5-4 and TRBJ2-2; D is perhaps TRBD2 (6 bases). Trimming pared 5 bases from V and 6 bases from J, leaving 14 bases between. CDR1 SGHNT and CDR2 YYREEE come from the germline V gene (reference sequence). The CDR3 length is 14 residues. The CDR3, as DNA: TGTGCCAGCAGGAGGGCGGGGTATGCCGGGGAGCTGTTTTTT. Translating gives CASRRAGYAGELFF.

This clone was observed a handful of times. The J gene is TRBJ1-6, the V gene TRBV6-1, with D possibly being TRBD1 (5 bases). This CDR3 region has 15 residues. The V and J ends lost 6 bases and 9 bases respectively, with 18 bases between them. Per germline, CDR1 MNHNS and CDR2 SASEGT. The CDR3 sequence: CASSPVQGRRSPLHF. The CDR3, as DNA: TGTGCCAGCAGCCCCGTTCAGGGCCGACGTTCACCCCTCCACTTT.

The V call is TRBV14, the J call TRBJ1-1; tentative D call: TRBD1 (5 bases). In germline, CDR1 is SGHDN, CDR2 FVKESK. The CDR3 extends over 13 amino acids. With 4 bases removed from V and 5 bases from J, the gap between germline ends came to 11 bases. The CDR3 region has the DNA TGTGCCAGCAGCCTCGGGGGTTTTACTGAAGCTTTCTTT. Its protein is CASSLGGFTEAFF. Filled out from reference TRBV14 and TRBJ1-1, the complete variable domain reads EAGVTQFPSHSVIEKGQTVTLRCDPISGHDNLYWYRRVMGKEIKFLLHFVKESKQDESGMPNNRFLAERTGGTYSTLKVQPAELEDSGVYFCASSLGGFTEAFFGQGTRLTVV.

This chain uses TRBV6-4 with TRBJ2-7, with 10 bases that match TRBD1. V was clipped by 2 bases and J by 6 bases; unmatched bases: 4. The CDR3 runs to 14 residues. CDR1 is MRHNA, CDR2 SNTAGT, per germline. The CDR3 coding sequence is TGTGCCAGCAGTGACGGGACAGGGGAAGCCGAGCAGTACTTC. This sequence encodes CASSDGTGEAEQYF.

The V call is TRBV27, the J call TRBJ2-7; D is possibly TRBD1 (5 bases). The CDR3 has 15 residues. Between the trimmed V and J ends, which lost 6 bases and 6 bases, there was a span of 21 bases. Germline-derived CDR1 and CDR2 are MNHEY and SMNVEV (reference sequence). CDR3 loop: CASRRIQPWTCEQYF. The CDR3 DNA reads as TGTGCCAGCAGAAGAATTCAACCTTGGACATGCGAGCAGTACTTC.

This sequence joins TRBV21-1 and TRBJ2-6; no DNA check was done on the table's D call, TRBD1. TRBV21-1 is a pseudogene locus. The CDR3 contains 15 residues. This CDR3 reads CASDQTGAGANVLTF. CDR3 nucleotides: TGTGCCAGCGACCAGACAGGGGCTGGGGCCAACGTCCTGACTTTC.

V is TRBV7-3 and J is TRBJ2-3, with TRBD2 as a possible D gene (5 bases). The germline V gene encodes CDR1 SGHTA and CDR2 FQGTGA. Trimming shortened V by 2 bases and J by 5 bases, and 23 bases separated the two germline ends. The CDR3 spans 18 residues. CDR3 amino acids: CASSLVGGPPRPQDTQYF. For the CDR3, the DNA is TGTGCCAGCAGCTTAGTTGGAGGCCCTCCTAGGCCCCAAGATACGCAGTATTTT. Looking up the rest from reference TRBV7-3 and TRBJ2-3 gives the full variable domain: GAGVSQTPSNKVTEKGKYVELRCDPISGHTALYWYRQSLGQGPEFLIYFQGTGAADDSGLPNDRFFAVRPEGSVSTLKIQRTERGDSAVYLCASSLVGGPPRPQDTQYFGPGTRLTVL.

The CDR3 DNA follows: TGTGCCAGCAGTTCCGTTAGAGGGACAGGGACAGATACGCAGTATTTT. Amino acid sequence: CASSSVRGTGTDTQYF. The rearrangement links TRBV6-5 to TRBJ2-3; the match to TRBD1 covers 9 bases. The germline V gene has CDR1 MNHEY and CDR2 SVGAGI. There are 16 residues in the CDR3. Trimming took 4 bases from V and 3 from J; bases not matched to a gene: 8.

CDR3 nucleotides: TGTGCCAGTAGTATAGCTACTAGCGGGGATGGCTGTGGCGGGGAGCTGTTTTTT. Its translation is CASSIATSGDGCGGELFF. The V gene is TRBV19, the J gene TRBJ2-2, with 10 bases fitting TRBD2. Germline assignment: CDR1 LNHDA and CDR2 SQIVND (reference sequence). This CDR3 is built from 18 residues. The ends lost 1 base at V and 7 bases at J; junction bases unmatched: 12. Filled out from reference TRBV19 and TRBJ2-2, the complete variable domain reads DGGITQSPKYLFRKEGQNVTLSCEQNLNHDAMYWYRQDPGQGLRLIYYSQIVNDFQKGDIAEGYSVSREKKESFPLTVTSAQKNPTAFYLCASSIATSGDGCGGELFFGEGSRLTVL.

This clone came up a few times. This chain joins TRBV5-1 and TRBJ2-3, with unresolved D. The CDR3 has 16 amino acids. Germline CDR1 SGHRS, CDR2 YFSETQ. V lost 4 bases, J lost 0 bases, and 15 bases lay in between. The CDR3 here is CASSQATGYSTDTQYF. The DNA of the CDR3 is TGCGCCAGCAGCCAAGCGACTGGATATAGCACAGATACGCAGTATTTT.

This clone has just a few counts. V usage is TRBV6-4 and J usage is TRBJ2-3; 11 bases are a match to TRBD1. The V gene end was trimmed by 6 bases and the J gene end by 8 bases; junction bases not matched to a gene: 10. This CDR3 spans 15 amino acids. Germline V lookup: CDR1 MRHNA, CDR2 SNTAGT. Written as DNA, the CDR3 is TGTGCCAGCAGGCCCGGACAGGGGGCCGTCGGTACGCAGTATTTT. Residues: CASRPGQGAVGTQYF.